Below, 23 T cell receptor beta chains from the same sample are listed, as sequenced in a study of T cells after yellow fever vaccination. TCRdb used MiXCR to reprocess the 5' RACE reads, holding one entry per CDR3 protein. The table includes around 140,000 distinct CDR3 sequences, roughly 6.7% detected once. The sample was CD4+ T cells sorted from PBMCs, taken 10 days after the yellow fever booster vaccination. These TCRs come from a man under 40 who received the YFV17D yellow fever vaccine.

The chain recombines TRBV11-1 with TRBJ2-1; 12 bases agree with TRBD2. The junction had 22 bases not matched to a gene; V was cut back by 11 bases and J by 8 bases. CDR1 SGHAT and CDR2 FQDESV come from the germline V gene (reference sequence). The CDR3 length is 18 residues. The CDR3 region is CACNLALSWTSGTYEQFF. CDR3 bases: TGTGCCTGCAACTTGGCCCTTAGTTGGACTAGCGGGACATATGAGCAGTTCTTC. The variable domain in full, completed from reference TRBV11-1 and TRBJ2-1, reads EAEVAQSPRYKITEKSQAVAFWCDPISGHATLYWYRQILGQGPELLVQFQDESVVDDSQLPKDRFSAERLKGVDSTLKIQPAELGDSAMYLCACNLALSWTSGTYEQFFGPGTRLTVL.

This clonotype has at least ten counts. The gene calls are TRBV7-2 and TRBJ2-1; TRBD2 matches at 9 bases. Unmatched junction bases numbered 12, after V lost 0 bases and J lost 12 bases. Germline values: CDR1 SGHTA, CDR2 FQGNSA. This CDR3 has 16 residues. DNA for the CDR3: TGTGCCAGCAGCTTAGCGGGTAGTAGAGGCGGGAGGGGGCAGTTCTTC. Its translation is CASSLAGSRGGRGQFF. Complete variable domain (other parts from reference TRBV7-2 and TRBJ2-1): GAGVSQSPSNKVTEKGKDVELRCDPISGHTALYWYRQSLGQGLEFLIYFQGNSAPDKSGLPSDRFSAERTGGSVSTLTIQRTQQEDSAVYLCASSLAGSRGGRGQFFGPGTRLTVL.

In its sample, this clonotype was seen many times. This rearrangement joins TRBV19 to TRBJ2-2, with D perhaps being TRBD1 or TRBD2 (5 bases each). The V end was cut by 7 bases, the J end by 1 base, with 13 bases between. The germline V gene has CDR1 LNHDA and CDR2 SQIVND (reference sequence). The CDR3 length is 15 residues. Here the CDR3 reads CASTTRGQNTGELFF. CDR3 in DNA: TGTGCCAGTACGACCCGGGGCCAGAACACCGGGGAGCTGTTTTTT.

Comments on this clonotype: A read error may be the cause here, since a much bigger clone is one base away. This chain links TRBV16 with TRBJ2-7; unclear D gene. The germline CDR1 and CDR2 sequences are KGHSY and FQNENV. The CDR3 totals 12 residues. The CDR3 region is CASTQLPYEQYF. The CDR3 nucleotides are TGTGCCAGCACCCAATTACCCTACGAGCAGTACTTC.

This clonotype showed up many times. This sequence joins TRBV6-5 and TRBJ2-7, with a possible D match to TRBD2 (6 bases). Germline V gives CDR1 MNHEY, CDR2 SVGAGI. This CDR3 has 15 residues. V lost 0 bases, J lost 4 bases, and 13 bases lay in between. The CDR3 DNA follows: TGTGCCAGCAGTTACTCTAGCGGATCACATTACGAGCAGTACTTC. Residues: CASSYSSGSHYEQYF.

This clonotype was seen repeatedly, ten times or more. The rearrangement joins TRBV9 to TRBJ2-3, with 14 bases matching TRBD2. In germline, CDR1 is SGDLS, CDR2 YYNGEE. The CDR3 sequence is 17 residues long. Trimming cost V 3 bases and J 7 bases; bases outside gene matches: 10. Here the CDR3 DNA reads TGTGCCAGCAGCGCGGGGACTAGCGGGAGAGGAGGGAATACGCAGTATTTT. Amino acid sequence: CASSAGTSGRGGNTQYF.

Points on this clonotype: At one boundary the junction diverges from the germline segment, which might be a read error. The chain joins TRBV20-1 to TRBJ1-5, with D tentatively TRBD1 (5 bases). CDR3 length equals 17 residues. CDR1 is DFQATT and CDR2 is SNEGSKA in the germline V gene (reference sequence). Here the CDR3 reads CCAPARDLKNSNQPQHF. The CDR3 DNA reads TGCTGTGCCCCGGCTCGGGACTTAAAAAATAGCAATCAGCCCCAGCATTTT.

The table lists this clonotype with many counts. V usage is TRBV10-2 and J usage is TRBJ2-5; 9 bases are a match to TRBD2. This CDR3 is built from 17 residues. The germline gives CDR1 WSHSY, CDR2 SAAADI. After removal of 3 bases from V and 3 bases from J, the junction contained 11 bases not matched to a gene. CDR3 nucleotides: TGCGCCAGCAGTGAATGGGGCGGTAGCGGGAGAAAAGAGACCCAGTACTTC. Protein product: CASSEWGGSGRKETQYF.

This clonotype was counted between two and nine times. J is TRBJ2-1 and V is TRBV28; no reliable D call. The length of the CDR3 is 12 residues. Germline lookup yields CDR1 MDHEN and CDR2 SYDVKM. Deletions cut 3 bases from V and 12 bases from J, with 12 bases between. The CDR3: CASSFTSTRQFF. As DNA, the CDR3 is TGTGCCAGCAGTTTTACTTCCACAAGGCAGTTCTTC.

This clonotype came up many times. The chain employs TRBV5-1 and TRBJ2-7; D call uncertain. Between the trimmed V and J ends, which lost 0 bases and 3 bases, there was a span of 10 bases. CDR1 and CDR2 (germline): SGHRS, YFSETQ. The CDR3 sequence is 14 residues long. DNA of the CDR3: TGCGCCAGCAGCTTGGGCCGGCAGTACTACGAGCAGTACTTC. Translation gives CASSLGRQYYEQYF.

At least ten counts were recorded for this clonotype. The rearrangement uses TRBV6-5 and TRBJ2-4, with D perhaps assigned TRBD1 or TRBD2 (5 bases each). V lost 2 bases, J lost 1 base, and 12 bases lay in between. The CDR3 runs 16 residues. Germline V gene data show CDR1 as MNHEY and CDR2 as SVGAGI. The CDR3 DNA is TGTGCCAGCAGTTACGGGGCATCGGGGGCCAAAAACATTCAGTACTTC. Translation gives CASSYGASGAKNIQYF.

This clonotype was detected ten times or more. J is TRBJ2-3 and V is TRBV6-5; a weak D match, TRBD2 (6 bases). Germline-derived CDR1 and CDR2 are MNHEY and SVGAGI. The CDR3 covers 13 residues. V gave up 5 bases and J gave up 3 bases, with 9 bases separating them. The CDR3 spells CASSNRGTDTQYF. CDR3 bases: TGTGCCAGCAGTAACCGGGGGACAGATACGCAGTATTTT.

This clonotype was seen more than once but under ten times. In nucleotides, the CDR3 is TGTGCCTCCGAGAGGGGCTCCTACAATGAGCAGTTCTTC. This translates into CASERGSYNEQFF. The rearrangement joins TRBV12-3 or TRBV12-4 to TRBJ2-1; tentatively, D is TRBD1 or TRBD2 (5 bases each). V was pared by 11 bases and J by 0 bases, with 11 bases between. The length of the CDR3 is 13 residues.

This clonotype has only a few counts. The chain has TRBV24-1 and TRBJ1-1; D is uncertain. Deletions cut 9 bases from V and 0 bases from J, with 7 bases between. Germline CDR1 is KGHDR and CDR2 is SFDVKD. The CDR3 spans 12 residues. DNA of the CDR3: TGTGCCACCCTGGGTATGAACACTGAAGCTTTCTTT. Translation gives CATLGMNTEAFF.

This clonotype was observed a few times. The DNA for the CDR3 is TGTGCCAGCAAGCAAGGGGTAGTAGAGACCCAGTACTTC. Its translation is CASKQGVVETQYF. J is TRBJ2-5 and V is TRBV21-1. TRBV21-1 is a pseudogene. This CDR3 contains 13 residues.

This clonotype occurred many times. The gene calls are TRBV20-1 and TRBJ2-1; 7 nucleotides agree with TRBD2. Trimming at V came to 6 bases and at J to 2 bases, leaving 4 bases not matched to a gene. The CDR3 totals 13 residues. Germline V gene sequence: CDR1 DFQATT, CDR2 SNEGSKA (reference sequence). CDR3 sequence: CSAGTTTYNEQFF. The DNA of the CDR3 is TGCAGTGCCGGGACTACCACCTACAATGAGCAGTTCTTC.

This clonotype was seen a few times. The CDR3 region has the DNA TGTGCCAGCAGCTCTCCGGGGGCTAGCGGGTACGAGCAGTACTTC. It encodes CASSSPGASGYEQYF. The V and J genes are TRBV7-2 and TRBJ2-7, with 8 positions matching TRBD2. Germline CDR1 SGHTA, CDR2 FQGNSA. The CDR3 consists of 15 residues. V shed 4 bases, J shed 4 bases, and the junction held 9 bases outside the gene matches.

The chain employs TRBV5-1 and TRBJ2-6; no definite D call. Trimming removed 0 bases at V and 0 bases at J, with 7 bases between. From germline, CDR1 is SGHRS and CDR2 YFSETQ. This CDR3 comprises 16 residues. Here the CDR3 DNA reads TGCGCCAGCAGCTTGGGCGGCCGCTCTGGGGCCAACGTCCTGACTTTC. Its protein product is CASSLGGRSGANVLTF.

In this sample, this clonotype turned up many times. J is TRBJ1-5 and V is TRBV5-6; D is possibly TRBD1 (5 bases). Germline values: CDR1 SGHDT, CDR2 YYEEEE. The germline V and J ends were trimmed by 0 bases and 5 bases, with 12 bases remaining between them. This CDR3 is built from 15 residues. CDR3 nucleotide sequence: TGTGCCAGCAGCTTGGGGGGGACTCCTGATCAGCCCCAGCATTTT. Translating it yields CASSLGGTPDQPQHF. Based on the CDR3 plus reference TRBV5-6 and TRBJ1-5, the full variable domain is DAGVTQSPTHLIKTRGQQVTLRCSPKSGHDTVSWYQQALGQGPQFIFQYYEEEERQRGNFPDRFSGHQFPNYSSELNVNALLLGDSALYLCASSLGGTPDQPQHFGDGTRLSIL.

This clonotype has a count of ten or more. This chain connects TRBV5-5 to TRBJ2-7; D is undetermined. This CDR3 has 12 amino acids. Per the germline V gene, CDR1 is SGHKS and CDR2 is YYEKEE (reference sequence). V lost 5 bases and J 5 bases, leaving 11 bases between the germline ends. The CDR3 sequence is CASRSGPHEQYF. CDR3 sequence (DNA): TGTGCCAGCAGATCGGGCCCCCACGAGCAGTACTTC.

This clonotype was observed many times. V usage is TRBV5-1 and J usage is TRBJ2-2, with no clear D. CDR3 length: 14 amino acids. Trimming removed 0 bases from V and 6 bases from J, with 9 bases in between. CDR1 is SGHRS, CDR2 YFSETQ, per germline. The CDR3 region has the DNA TGCGCCAGCAGCTTGGCCCCCCGACCCGGGGAGCTGTTTTTT. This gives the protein CASSLAPRPGELFF. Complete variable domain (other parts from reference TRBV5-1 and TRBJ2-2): KAGVTQTPRYLIKTRGQQVTLSCSPISGHRSVSWYQQTPGQGLQFLFEYFSETQRNKGNFPGRFSGRQFSNSRSEMNVSTLELGDSALYLCASSLAPRPGELFFGEGSRLTVL.

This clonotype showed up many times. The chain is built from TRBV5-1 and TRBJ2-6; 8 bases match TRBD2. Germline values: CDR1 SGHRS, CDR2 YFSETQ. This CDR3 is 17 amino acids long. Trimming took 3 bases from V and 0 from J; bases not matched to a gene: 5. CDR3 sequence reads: CASSSGLGSSGANVLTF. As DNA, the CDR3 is TGCGCCAGCAGCTCGGGACTAGGGAGCTCTGGGGCCAACGTCCTGACTTTC.

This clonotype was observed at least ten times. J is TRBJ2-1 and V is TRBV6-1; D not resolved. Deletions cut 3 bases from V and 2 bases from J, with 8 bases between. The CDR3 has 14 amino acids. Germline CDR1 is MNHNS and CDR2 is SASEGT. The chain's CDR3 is CASSESKTYNEQFF. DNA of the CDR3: TGTGCCAGCAGTGAGAGTAAGACCTACAATGAGCAGTTCTTC.